The clone carrying this T cell receptor beta chain was seen just once. Its antigen remains unidentified. The data stem from a study of identifying expanded T cells in peripheral blood. Study results and limitations: Approximately 2-week clone count variance significantly increased as total template count grew. Technical replicates showed about 1.1 changed clones; two weeks around 15; four weeks 19.

Healthy donors had no documented immune events, such as infections, while sampled. Clones were sequenced by immunoSEQ multiplex PCR, and TCRdb holds only the in-frame ones, with some missing. The sample lists approximately 100,000 clones, approximately 90% occurring once. The clonotype was recovered from a person aged 18 to 70 in good health. Input material: blood.

Written as DNA, the CDR3 is TGTGCCAGCTCACCGTCATGGGGGGGGCGCGAATCACCCCTCCACTTT. Translating it yields CASSPSWGGRESPLHF. The rearrangement joins TRBV18 to TRBJ1-6, with D possibly TRBD1 on 6 matching bases. The ends were cut back, 3 bases at V and 10 bases at J, with 19 bases in the middle. The germline CDR1 and CDR2 sequences are KGHSH and LQKENI. The CDR3 runs 16 residues.